This T cell receptor (beta chain) comes out of a study of blood T cells in healthy people across ages. V dropped 5 bases and J dropped 2; count of bases not matched to a gene: 9. Germline CDR1 and CDR2: DFQATT and SNEGSKA (reference sequence). The CDR3 spans 14 residues. The authors ran a second PCR of 7 to 11 cycles using a sample-barcoded 5' primer and a J-beta primer mix. MiXCR, applied by TCRdb to the 5' RACE reads, yields one record per CDR3 protein. The profile shows roughly 700,000 distinct CDR3 sequences, around 48% of them singletons. General study results and limits: A strong correlation between TCR beta diversity and naive T cell percentage was seen. Calculation of diversity from one million T cells yielded estimates considered to be underestimates. Per million T cells, TCR beta diversity dropped about linearly as age rose. The study lacked donor CMV status, which possibly confounded expanded clonotype changes.

On this clonotype: Its specificity is unknown.

The sequenced material came from blood. This chain connects TRBV20-1 to TRBJ2-7; 7 bases are a match to TRBD2. The TCR sequence derives from a woman aged 60-70 years in good health. The CDR3 DNA sequence: TGCAGTGCTCCCCTGGCGGGAGTCCCCTACGAGCAGTACTTC. Its protein is CSAPLAGVPYEQYF.